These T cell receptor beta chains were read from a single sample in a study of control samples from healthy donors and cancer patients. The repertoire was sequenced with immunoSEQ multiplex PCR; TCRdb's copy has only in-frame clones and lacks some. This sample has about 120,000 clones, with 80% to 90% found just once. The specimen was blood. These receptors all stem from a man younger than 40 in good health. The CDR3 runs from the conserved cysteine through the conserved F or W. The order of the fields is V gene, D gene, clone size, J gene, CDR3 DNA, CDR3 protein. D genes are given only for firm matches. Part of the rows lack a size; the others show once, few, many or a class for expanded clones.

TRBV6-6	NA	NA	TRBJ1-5	TGTGCCAGCAGCCCCGACAGATTCTTCAATCAGCCCCAGCATTTT	CASSPDRFFNQPQHF
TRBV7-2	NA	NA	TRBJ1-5	TGTGCCAGCAGCCCAGGAGGTAGCAATCAGCCCCAGCATTTT	CASSPGGSNQPQHF
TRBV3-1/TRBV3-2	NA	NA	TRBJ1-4	TGTGCCAGCAGCCAAGGGGGAAGGGGAAAACTGTTTTTT	CASSQGGRGKLFF
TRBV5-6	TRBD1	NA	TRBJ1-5	TGTGCCAGCAGCCTGACTACCGGGACAGGGGTCGGTCAGCCCCAGCATTTT	CASSLTTGTGVGQPQHF
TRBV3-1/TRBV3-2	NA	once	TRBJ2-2	TGTGCCAGCAGCCAGGGGGGGCGCGGGGAGCTGTTTTTT	CASSQGGRGELFF
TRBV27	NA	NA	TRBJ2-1	TGTGCCAGCAGTTTATTATCCAGGGGCAATGAGCAGTTCTTC	CASSLLSRGNEQFF
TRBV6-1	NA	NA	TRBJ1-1	TGTGCCAGCAGTGATTCGGACATTTCGAACACTGAAGCTTTCTTT	CASSDSDISNTEAFF
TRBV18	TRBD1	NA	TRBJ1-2	TGTGCCAGCTCACCCGGGACAGGGTTACTGAGGGGCTACACCTTC	CASSPGTGLLRGYTF
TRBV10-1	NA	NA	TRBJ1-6	TGCGCCAGCAGTGAGTCGGTGGCTTCACCCCTCCACTTT	CASSESVASPLHF
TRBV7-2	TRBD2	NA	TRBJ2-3	TGTGCCAGCAGCTTAGGGGGACTAGCCACCGATACGCAGTATTTT	CASSLGGLATDTQYF
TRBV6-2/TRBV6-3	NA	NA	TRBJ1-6	TGTGCCAGCAGCTTCGACAGCCGATGCTCCTATAATTCACCCCTCCACTTT	CASSFDSRCSYNSPLHF
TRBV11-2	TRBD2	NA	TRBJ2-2	TGTGCCAGCAGCTTAAGGGCGGGGGGGGAGACCACCGGGGAGCTGTTTTTT	CASSLRAGGETTGELFF
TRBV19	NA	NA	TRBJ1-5	TGTGCCAGTAATCCCCGGGGGGGTTACAGTCAGCCCCAGCATTTT	CASNPRGGYSQPQHF
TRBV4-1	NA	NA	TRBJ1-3	TGCGCCAGCAGCCAAGATAGGGGAAACACCATATATTTT	CASSQDRGNTIYF
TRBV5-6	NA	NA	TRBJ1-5	TGTGCCAGCAGCTTGTTCACCTACTGGGGCAATCAGCCCCAGCATTTT	CASSLFTYWGNQPQHF
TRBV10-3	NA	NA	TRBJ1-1	TGTGCCATCAGTGAGTTAGATAGGAACACTGAAGCTTTCTTT	CAISELDRNTEAFF
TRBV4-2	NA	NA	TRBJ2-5	TGTGCCAGCAGCCAAGATGGCCTAGCCGCTGAGACCCAGTACTTC	CASSQDGLAAETQYF